The next 20 T cell receptor beta chains were all read from a single sample in a study of T cells of healthy individuals. TCRdb reprocessed the 5' RACE reads with MiXCR, giving one entry per CDR3 protein. Among 85,000 to 100,000 distinct CDR3 sequences listed, 17% were seen once. The receptors were sampled from a human donor in good health.

This clonotype was counted only a few times. The V call is TRBV6-2 or TRBV6-3, the J call TRBJ1-2; D might be TRBD1 (5 bases). Trimming removed 4 bases at V and 0 bases at J, with 24 bases between. The CDR3 is made up of 19 amino acids. Germline loops: CDR1 MNHEY, CDR2 SVGEGT. The CDR3 region has the DNA TGTGCCAGCAGTTTCGGAGACGAGACCGGGACGGACACTAACTATGGCTACACCTTC. Its translation: CASSFGDETGTDTNYGYTF.

For the CDR3, the DNA is TGTGCCAGTAGATTATCCGCCCACACCGAGCAGTACTTC. Translation: CASRLSAHTEQYF. The V and J genes are TRBV19 and TRBJ2-7, with D hard to call. Germline CDR1 and CDR2: LNHDA and SQIVND (reference sequence). V lost 6 bases and J lost 6, with 15 bases in between. This CDR3 has 13 residues.

The rearrangement joins TRBV20-1 to TRBJ2-1, with 7 bases aligning to TRBD1. V lost 6 bases and J lost 4; bases outside the gene matches: 12. CDR1 and CDR2 (germline): DFQATT, SNEGSKA (reference sequence). The CDR3 is 15 amino acids. DNA of the CDR3: TGCAGTGCCAGGGGGTGGGGACCCGGATACAATGAGCAGTTCTTC. Residues: CSARGWGPGYNEQFF.

This clonotype turned up a few times. The genes are TRBV2 and TRBJ2-3; 8 bases are shared with TRBD2. CDR3 size: 14 residues. The J segment lost 6 bases and the V segment lost 4 bases, leaving 6 bases of the junction unmatched. CDR1 is SNHLY and CDR2 is FYNNEI in the germline V gene. As DNA, the CDR3 is TGTGCCAGCAGTGTGGCTAGCGGGCCCGATACGCAGTATTTT. It is translated as CASSVASGPDTQYF.

This clonotype was counted many times. This chain uses TRBV18 with TRBJ2-3; D call uncertain. Per germline, CDR1 KGHSH and CDR2 LQKENI. Deletions cut 1 base from V and 8 bases from J, with 4 bases between. The CDR3 has 11 amino acids. The CDR3 DNA follows: TGTGCCAGCTCACCACAGGCTACGCAGTATTTT. Translation gives CASSPQATQYF.

This clonotype was seen ten or more times. This rearrangement joins TRBV28 to TRBJ2-1; 7 nucleotides match TRBD2. V was clipped by 5 bases and J by 5 bases; unmatched bases: 3. This CDR3 is 13 amino acids long. Germline loops: CDR1 MDHEN, CDR2 SYDVKM. CDR3 sequence: CASSPLADNEQFF. DNA for the CDR3: TGTGCCAGCAGTCCGCTAGCGGACAATGAGCAGTTCTTC.

The sample holds a few counts of this clonotype. The gene calls are TRBV15 and TRBJ2-1; D is ambiguous. The V and J ends lost 0 bases and 2 bases respectively, with 11 bases between them. Germline V gives CDR1 LNHNV, CDR2 YYDKDF (reference sequence). The length of the CDR3 is 16 residues. CDR3 bases: TGTGCCACCAGCAGAGATGGTGGGATTACCTACAATGAGCAGTTCTTC. Its translation is CATSRDGGITYNEQFF.

The chain has TRBV4-1 and TRBJ1-2; a weak D match, TRBD1 (5 bases). The CDR3 length is 18 residues. The V end was cut by 1 base, the J end by 8 bases, with 26 bases between. Germline loops: CDR1 MGHRA, CDR2 YSYEKL. The CDR3: CASSQVPGAQGGGGGYTF. In DNA form, the CDR3 reads TGCGCCAGCAGCCAAGTCCCCGGGGCTCAGGGAGGCGGGGGAGGCTACACCTTC.

This clonotype was counted at least ten times. The V gene is TRBV13, the J gene TRBJ2-4; 8 bases line up with TRBD1. With V trimmed by 5 bases and J by 2 bases, 8 bases remained unmatched. CDR1 PRHDT and CDR2 FYEKMQ come from the germline V gene (reference sequence). The CDR3 contains 16 residues. Here the CDR3 reads CASSLTDRATKNIQYF. The CDR3 DNA reads as TGTGCCAGCAGCCTCACGGACAGGGCTACCAAAAACATTCAGTACTTC.

This clonotype was recorded many times. This chain uses TRBV4-3 with TRBJ1-2; D gene uncertain. The length of the CDR3 is 16 residues. V lost 1 base, J lost 3 bases, and 15 bases lay in between. Germline V gene data show CDR1 as LGHNA and CDR2 as YSLEER. DNA for the CDR3: TGCGCCAGCAGCCAAGTTCTCCTGGGAGGGTACTATGGCTACACCTTC. Encoded protein: CASSQVLLGGYYGYTF.

This clonotype was observed a handful of times. This rearrangement joins TRBV28 to TRBJ2-5; 8 nucleotides align to TRBD2. Germline CDR1 reads MDHEN; CDR2 reads SYDVKM. This CDR3 has 15 residues. J was trimmed by 5 bases and V by 6 bases; bases with no gene match: 11. CDR3 sequence: CASRRTSGQAETQYF. DNA for the CDR3: TGTGCCAGCAGACGTACTAGCGGCCAGGCGGAGACCCAGTACTTC.

Only a few counts were recorded for this clonotype. This chain links TRBV4-1 with TRBJ1-6; D is unresolved. Germline CDR1 is MGHRA and CDR2 is YSYEKL. The CDR3 extends over 13 amino acids. V was pared by 3 bases and J by 4 bases, with 4 bases between. Here the CDR3 reads CASSQVYNSPLHF. Here the CDR3 DNA reads TGCGCCAGCAGCCAGGTATATAATTCACCCCTCCACTTT.

This clonotype has just a few counts. This chain links TRBV4-2 with TRBJ1-1, with a possible D match to TRBD1 (6 bases). V was pared by 10 bases and J by 6 bases, with 18 bases between. Germline V gene sequence: CDR1 LGHNA, CDR2 YNFKEQ. The CDR3 totals 13 residues. Here the CDR3 reads CATKIQGGPEAFF. In DNA form, the CDR3 reads TGTGCCACAAAGATACAGGGAGGCCCTGAAGCTTTCTTT.

There are many counts of this clonotype. The chain has TRBV4-1 and TRBJ2-5; TRBD1 matches 8 bases. Trimming removed 0 bases from V and 6 bases from J; junction bases left unmatched: 3. The CDR3 sequence is 14 residues long. Germline CDR1 reads MGHRA; CDR2 reads YSYEKL. CDR3 loop: CASSQDDRGKTQYF. Here the CDR3 DNA reads TGCGCCAGCAGCCAAGACGACAGGGGAAAGACCCAGTACTTC.

This clonotype was recorded many times. J is TRBJ2-1 and V is TRBV20-1; weak D call: TRBD2 (5 bases). There are 12 residues in the CDR3. Trimming took off 1 base at V and 9 bases at J, with 10 bases between the two ends. CDR1 DFQATT and CDR2 SNEGSKA come from the germline V gene (reference sequence). CDR3 amino acids: CSARGPSFEQFF. DNA for the CDR3: TGCAGTGCTAGAGGGCCTAGCTTTGAGCAGTTCTTC.

This clonotype turned up a few times. The V call is TRBV7-2, the J call TRBJ2-7; weak D call: TRBD1 (6 bases). Looked up from germline, CDR1 is SGHTA and CDR2 is FQGNSA. The CDR3 covers 13 residues. The V gene lost 5 bases and the J gene lost 3 bases, with 11 bases spanning the gap. The CDR3: CASSQDRIYEQYF. The DNA of the CDR3 is TGTGCCAGCAGCCAAGACAGGATCTACGAGCAGTACTTC. Full variable domain (rest looked up from reference TRBV7-2 and TRBJ2-7): GAGVSQSPSNKVTEKGKDVELRCDPISGHTALYWYRQSLGQGLEFLIYFQGNSAPDKSGLPSDRFSAERTGGSVSTLTIQRTQQEDSAVYLCASSQDRIYEQYFGPGTRLTVT.

The rearrangement links TRBV7-3 to TRBJ2-5; 7 nucleotides agree with TRBD1. The ends lost 1 base at V and 2 bases at J; junction bases unmatched: 4. This CDR3 has 15 amino acids. CDR1 SGHTA and CDR2 FQGTGA come from the germline V gene. The CDR3 sequence: CASSLIPGQQETQYF. The CDR3 coding sequence is TGTGCCAGCAGCTTAATCCCGGGACAGCAAGAGACCCAGTACTTC.

The V and J genes are TRBV20-1 and TRBJ2-7, with 7 bases lining up with TRBD1. J was trimmed by 4 bases and V by 5 bases; bases with no gene match: 14. In germline, CDR1 is DFQATT, CDR2 SNEGSKA (reference sequence). The CDR3 consists of 15 residues. The DNA of the CDR3 is TGCAGTGCTCCTGGGACCTCACAGGGGCTTTACGAGCAGTACTTC. Its translation: CSAPGTSQGLYEQYF.

In this sample, this clonotype turned up a few times. The chain combines TRBV7-9 with TRBJ1-2; TRBD1 matches 8 bases. V lost 5 bases to trimming and J lost 7 bases; unmatched junction nucleotides: 9. Germline assignment: CDR1 SEHNR and CDR2 FQNEAQ (reference sequence). CDR3 length: 14 amino acids. As DNA, the CDR3 is TGTGCCAGCAGCGGCTCGGACAGGGCGACTGGCTACACCTTC. It codes for CASSGSDRATGYTF.

This clonotype was seen at least ten times. This chain connects TRBV20-1 to TRBJ1-4; weak D call: TRBD1 (5 bases). V lost 5 bases and J lost 0, with 16 bases in between. CDR3 size: 16 residues. Germline-derived CDR1 and CDR2 are DFQATT and SNEGSKA (reference sequence). This CDR3 is CSADGAREPTNEKLFF. As DNA, the CDR3 is TGCAGTGCTGATGGGGCCAGGGAGCCAACTAATGAAAAACTGTTTTTT.